The 9 T cell receptor beta chains reported below all come from one sample, sequenced in a study of beta chain features in type 1 diabetes. General study findings and limits: All four CD4+ subsets from Type 1 diabetes patients carried moderately but significantly shorter TCRB CDR3s.

Which antigens these TCRs recognize remains unknown. TCRB transcripts that were expressed got sequenced, as all of the isolated RNA had been reverse transcribed. Method: immunoSEQ multiplex PCR; TCRdb's copy keeps in-frame clones and lacks some. The sample consists of about 740,000 clones, around 15% of them appearing once. The sequencing input was naive CD4+ T cells from blood. Receptors were obtained from a man younger than 35 with type 1 diabetes.

This clone was seen more than once but under ten times. Here the CDR3 reads CAWSAGAGGSQPQHF. Written as DNA, the CDR3 is TGTGCCTGGAGTGCCGGCGCAGGGGGTAGTCAGCCCCAGCATTTT. This chain joins TRBV30 and TRBJ1-5, with TRBD1 matching 7 bases. The CDR3 has 15 amino acids. With V trimmed by 1 base and J by 6 bases, 9 bases remained unmatched. Germline CDR1 reads GTSNPN; CDR2 reads SVGIG (reference sequence).

The V gene is TRBV7-2, the J gene TRBJ1-5; the D is unclear. Per the germline V gene, CDR1 is SGHTA and CDR2 is FQGNSA. The V and J ends lost 5 bases and 1 base respectively, with 21 bases between them. The CDR3 has 18 residues. The chain's CDR3 is CASSLRVASGGSNQPQHF. The CDR3 region has the DNA TGTGCCAGCAGCCTTCGGGTTGCAAGCGGCGGAAGCAATCAGCCCCAGCATTTT.

Notes on this clone: This may stem from a read error, because a much larger clone lies one nucleotide away. The rearrangement links TRBV13 to TRBJ1-1; TRBD1 matches at 7 bases. The CDR3 spans 13 residues. J lost 3 bases, V lost 3 bases, and 1 base had no gene match. Per the germline V gene, CDR1 is PRHDT and CDR2 is FYEKMQ (reference sequence). CDR3 coding DNA: TGTGCCAGCAGCTTGGACAGGTACACTGAAGCTTTCTTT. The encoded protein is CASSLDRYTEAFF.

This clone was found a few times. The chain joins TRBV9 to TRBJ1-2; 8 bases line up with TRBD1. Trimming at V came to 7 bases and at J to 8 bases, leaving 7 bases not matched to a gene. The CDR3 has 12 residues. CDR1 and CDR2 from the germline V gene are SGDLS and YYNGEE. DNA for the CDR3: TGTGCCAGCCGGACAGGGCCAGAGGGCTACACCTTC. Translation gives CASRTGPEGYTF.

The chain uses TRBV30 and TRBJ2-7; 9 bases agree with TRBD1. The germline CDR1 and CDR2 sequences are GTSNPN and SVGIG (reference sequence). This CDR3 has 12 amino acids. The V gene end was trimmed by 4 bases and the J gene end by 6 bases; junction bases not matched to a gene: 4. DNA for the CDR3: TGTGCCTGGATTCAGGACAGGGGCGAGCAGTACTTC. Translated, it gives CAWIQDRGEQYF.

The sample holds a few counts of this clone. The chain has TRBV6-1 and TRBJ1-2; tentative D call: TRBD1 (6 bases). This CDR3 region has 16 residues. The V end was cut by 4 bases, the J end by 0 bases, with 15 bases between. Germline-derived CDR1 and CDR2 are MNHNS and SASEGT. Here the CDR3 reads CASSAKPQGPNYGYTF. For the CDR3, the DNA is TGTGCCAGCAGTGCCAAGCCGCAGGGGCCTAACTATGGCTACACCTTC.

This rearrangement joins TRBV7-9 to TRBJ2-7; possibly TRBD1 or TRBD2 for D (5 bases each). Trimming shortened V by 7 bases and J by 2 bases, and 15 bases separated the two germline ends. Germline CDR1 reads SEHNR; CDR2 reads FQNEAQ (reference sequence). This CDR3 has 14 residues. The CDR3 is CASTLHQGAYEQYF. The CDR3 nucleotides are TGTGCCAGCACCCTTCATCAGGGAGCCTACGAGCAGTACTTC.

This clone was counted a few times. This chain uses TRBV7-2 with TRBJ1-6; the D gene is possibly TRBD1 (6 bases). The germline gives CDR1 SGHTA, CDR2 FQGNSA. V lost 9 bases to trimming and J lost 0 bases, with 18 bases between them. The CDR3 extends over 17 amino acids. CDR3 DNA: TGTGCCAGTGGAACCTTGGACAGTAGCTCCTATAATTCACCCCTCCACTTT. Protein: CASGTLDSSSYNSPLHF.

The chain is built from TRBV19 and TRBJ2-7, with 11 bases identical to TRBD2. From germline, CDR1 is LNHDA and CDR2 SQIVND (reference sequence). The junction had 17 bases not matched to a gene; V was cut back by 9 bases and J by 1 base. The CDR3 spans 18 residues. DNA of the CDR3: TGTGCCAGCACGCCTAGCGGGGGGCCCTATACTCTATCCTACGAGCAGTACTTC. Translation gives CASTPSGGPYTLSYEQYF.